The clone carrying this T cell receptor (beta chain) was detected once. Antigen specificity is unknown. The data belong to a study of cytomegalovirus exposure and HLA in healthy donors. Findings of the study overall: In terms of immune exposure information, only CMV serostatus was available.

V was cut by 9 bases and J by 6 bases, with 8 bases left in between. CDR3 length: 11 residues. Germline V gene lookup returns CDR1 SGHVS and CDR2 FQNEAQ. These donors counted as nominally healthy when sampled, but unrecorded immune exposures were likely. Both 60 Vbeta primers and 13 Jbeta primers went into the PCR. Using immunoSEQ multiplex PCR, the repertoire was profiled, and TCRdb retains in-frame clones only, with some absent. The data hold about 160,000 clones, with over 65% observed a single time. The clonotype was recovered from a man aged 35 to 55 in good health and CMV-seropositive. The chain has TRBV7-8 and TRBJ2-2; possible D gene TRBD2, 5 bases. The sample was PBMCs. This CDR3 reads CARGEAGELFF. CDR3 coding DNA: TGTGCCAGGGGAGAGGCCGGGGAGCTGTTTTTT.